This paragraph reports one T cell receptor (beta chain). These data belong to a study of blood T cell repertoires in COVID-19. Background on the study: The United States, Italy and Spain provided the acute and convalescent COVID-19 samples.

Sequencing used immunoSEQ multiplex PCR; TCRdb keeps in-frame clones, though not all of them. The sample has more than 65,000 clones; about 90% are singletons. This CDR3 spans 12 amino acids. CDR1 and CDR2 from the germline V gene are SQVTM and ANQGSEA. V was cut by 5 bases and J by 4 bases, with 11 bases left in between. This sequence originates from a human donor in a cohort sampled during active COVID-19. The chain uses TRBV29-1 and TRBJ1-2; a weak D match, TRBD1 (5 bases). The sample taken for sequencing was peripheral blood. The CDR3 region is CSVLRGGYGYTF. The CDR3 DNA reads as TGCAGCGTTCTAAGGGGCGGCTATGGCTACACCTTC. The full variable domain, in which reference TRBV29-1 and TRBJ1-2 provide the parts outside the CDR3, is SAVISQKPSRDICQRGTSLTIQCQVDSQVTMMFWYRQQPGQSLTLIATANQGSEATYESGFVIDKFPISRPNLTFSTLTVSNMSPEDSSIYLCSVLRGGYGYTFGSGTRLTVV.